This T cell receptor (beta chain) was sequenced in a study of blood T cell repertoires in COVID-19. Across the whole study: Italy, Spain and the United States were the sources of the convalescent and acute COVID-19 samples. PBMCs, B-cell-depleted T cells, or T cells provided the cDNA or gDNA that made up the material.

Those enrolled, adults aged roughly 18 to 89 years, came from around 25 US areas. The V segment lost 2 bases and the J segment 4 bases; nucleotides outside the gene matches: 6. Germline V gene lookup returns CDR1 SGHNT and CDR2 YYREEE (reference sequence). The CDR3 has 15 amino acids. Source study methods: Amplified reference gene primers provided the basis for estimating nucleated cell counts. Clones were sequenced by immunoSEQ multiplex PCR, and TCRdb holds only the in-frame ones, with some missing. V, J and clone size derive from that table, while D and trimming were established from the DNA sequence. The sample holds 250,000 to 300,000 clones, about nine tenths seen once.

The source is a woman in her thirties or forties with acute COVID-19. The chain carries TRBV5-4 and TRBJ2-3, with 8 positions matching TRBD2. The sequenced sample consisted of PBMCs or T cells enriched from blood (not recorded which). The chain's CDR3 is CASSFPGGGADTQYF. The CDR3 DNA reads as TGTGCCAGCAGCTTCCCGGGGGGGGGCGCAGATACGCAGTATTTT.